This passage covers 8 T cell receptor beta chains from one sample sequenced in a study of T cell responses to AZD1222 COVID-19 vaccine. Sequencing used immunoSEQ multiplex PCR; TCRdb keeps in-frame clones, though not all of them. The data show approximately 160,000 clones, approximately 94% seen once. Material: peripheral blood, obtained 28 days after the second AZD1222 dose. The source of these receptors is an adult who received the AZD1222 COVID-19 vaccine.

V usage is TRBV13 and J usage is TRBJ2-3; D call uncertain. The CDR3 loop spans 11 amino acids. The ends were cut back, 7 bases at V and 6 bases at J, with 8 bases in the middle. Germline CDR1 PRHDT, CDR2 FYEKMQ (reference sequence). The CDR3 DNA sequence: TGTGCCAGCACCGTTTGGGATACGCAGTATTTT. This translates into CASTVWDTQYF.

This sequence joins TRBV7-9 and TRBJ2-5; D is ambiguous. The CDR3 is made up of 12 amino acids. Germline-derived CDR1 and CDR2 are SEHNR and FQNEAQ (reference sequence). V shed 2 bases and J shed 3 bases, with 4 bases lying between them. CDR3 bases: TGTGCCAGCAGCTTAAACGAAGAGACCCAGTACTTC. Translation gives CASSLNEETQYF.

This CDR3 reads CASSRTLRGPSGNTIYF. CDR3 in DNA: TGCGCCAGCAGCCGGACCTTGCGGGGGCCTTCTGGAAACACCATATATTTT. The chain couples TRBV4-1 to TRBJ1-3, with D possibly being TRBD1 (6 bases). The germline V gene encodes CDR1 MGHRA and CDR2 YSYEKL. The V gene lost 4 bases and the J gene lost 1 base, with 17 bases spanning the gap. The CDR3 spans 17 residues.

V gene TRBV11-1 combines with J gene TRBJ1-2; 9 bases agree with TRBD1. This CDR3 comprises 14 residues. J was trimmed by 4 bases and V by 5 bases; bases with no gene match: 5. Germline V gene lookup returns CDR1 SGHAT and CDR2 FQDESV (reference sequence). The CDR3 is CASSPQTGGYGYTF. CDR3 coding DNA: TGTGCCAGCAGCCCGCAGACAGGGGGCTATGGCTACACCTTC.

This clone has just one count. The DNA of the CDR3 is TGTGCCAGCAGCGAAAGCGGCGCTAGCACAGATACGCAGTATTTT. Its protein is CASSESGASTDTQYF. The J gene is TRBJ2-3, the V gene TRBV9; D is possibly TRBD2 (5 bases). Germline CDR1 SGDLS, CDR2 YYNGEE. V lost 3 bases and J lost 0, with 11 bases in between. The CDR3 extends over 15 amino acids.

V and J are TRBV7-9 and TRBJ1-4; a possible D gene is TRBD1 (5 bases). Germline-derived CDR1 and CDR2 are SEHNR and FQNEAQ (reference sequence). The V gene lost 7 bases and the J gene lost 6 bases, with 15 bases spanning the gap. The CDR3 loop spans 14 amino acids. CDR3: CASTRGLGDEKLFF. The CDR3, as DNA: TGTGCCAGCACCCGGGGGTTAGGGGATGAAAAACTGTTTTTT.

The CDR3 reads CASSPTSPNEKLFF. Here the CDR3 DNA reads TGTGCCAGCTCACCGACAAGTCCTAATGAAAAACTGTTTTTT. The V call is TRBV18, the J call TRBJ1-4; D gene ambiguous. V was pared by 3 bases and J by 3 bases, with 8 bases between. The germline gives CDR1 KGHSH, CDR2 LQKENI. The CDR3 is 14 residues long. The variable domain in full, completed from reference TRBV18 and TRBJ1-4, reads NAGVMQNPRHLVRRRGQEARLRCSPMKGHSHVYWYRQLPEEGLKFMVYLQKENIIDESGMPKERFSAEFPKEGPSILRIQQVVRGDSAAYFCASSPTSPNEKLFFGSGTQLSVL.

The gene calls are TRBV15 and TRBJ2-1, with D possibly matching TRBD1 (6 bases). The germline gives CDR1 LNHNV, CDR2 YYDKDF (reference sequence). This CDR3 has 15 residues. V lost 5 bases to trimming and J lost 7 bases, with 18 bases between them. The DNA for the CDR3 is TGTGCCACCAGCCCGGGCAGGGGAATTCAGAATGAGCAGTTCTTC. Translated: CATSPGRGIQNEQFF.